These 21 T cell receptor beta chains were all obtained from the same sample, sequenced in a study of shared clonotypes between healthy human individuals. The repertoire was sequenced with immunoSEQ multiplex PCR; TCRdb's copy has only in-frame clones and lacks some. The sample shows under 600,000 clones, around 78% of them seen only once. The sequencing sample was made of PBMCs. The receptor source for this set is a woman aged 40 to 50 in good health. Some clones in this sample may be carry-over from other donors' samples.

The V and J genes are TRBV7-2 and TRBJ2-5, with no clear D. Trimming left V 4 bases short and J 2 bases short, with 5 bases between. The V gene's germline CDR1 is SGHTA and CDR2 FQGNSA. The CDR3 covers 12 residues. The CDR3 nucleotides are TGTGCCAGCAGCTATCCTCAAGAGACCCAGTACTTC. Translating it yields CASSYPQETQYF. Looking up the rest from reference TRBV7-2 and TRBJ2-5 gives the full variable domain: GAGVSQSPSNKVTEKGKDVELRCDPISGHTALYWYRQSLGQGLEFLIYFQGNSAPDKSGLPSDRFSAERTGGSVSTLTIQRTQQEDSAVYLCASSYPQETQYFGPGTRLLVL.

This chain joins TRBV28 and TRBJ2-7; D gene uncertain. V shed 3 bases and J shed 3 bases, with 6 bases lying between them. The CDR3 is 12 residues long. The V gene's germline CDR1 is MDHEN and CDR2 SYDVKM. This chain's CDR3 is CASSLDGYEQYF. Here the CDR3 DNA reads TGTGCCAGCAGTTTGGATGGCTACGAGCAGTACTTC.

The chain couples TRBV7-9 to TRBJ2-2; D may be TRBD2 (6 bases). Trimming pared 5 bases from V and 1 base from J, leaving 14 bases between. The germline V gene has CDR1 SEHNR and CDR2 FQNEAQ (reference sequence). This CDR3 comprises 16 residues. This CDR3 reads CASSRGRGWNTGELFF. CDR3 DNA: TGTGCCAGCAGCCGAGGGCGGGGCTGGAACACCGGGGAGCTGTTTTTT.

This clone was recorded a few times. This rearrangement joins TRBV6-1 to TRBJ2-7; 9 bases fit TRBD2. The V gene end was trimmed by 4 bases and the J gene end by 1 base; junction bases not matched to a gene: 11. Germline V gene data show CDR1 as MNHNS and CDR2 as SASEGT. The CDR3 has 17 residues. The CDR3 loop reads CASSARAGGLSSYEQYF. The CDR3 DNA is TGTGCCAGCAGTGCCCGGGCGGGAGGGTTATCTTCCTACGAGCAGTACTTC.

The chain links TRBV19 to TRBJ2-2; 8 bases map to TRBD2. There are 14 residues in the CDR3. CDR1 and CDR2 (germline): LNHDA, SQIVND (reference sequence). Unmatched junction bases numbered 6, after V lost 2 bases and J lost 10 bases. CDR3 in amino acids: CASSILGREVELFF. The CDR3 nucleotides read TGTGCCAGTAGTATATTGGGGCGGGAGGTGGAGCTGTTTTTT.

This clone occurred a few times. Other DNA sequences in the same sample also yield this CDR3. The chain links TRBV28 to TRBJ2-2, with 7 bases fitting TRBD2. Germline V gene data show CDR1 as MDHEN and CDR2 as SYDVKM. This CDR3 is built from 15 residues. The J segment lost 3 bases and the V segment lost 7 bases, leaving 8 bases of the junction unmatched. CDR3 DNA sequence: TGTGCCAGCACCTTAGAGGGAGGGTACACCGGGGAGCTGTTTTTT. It encodes CASTLEGGYTGELFF.

As concerns this clone: The same CDR3 also results from other DNA sequences found in this sample. V is TRBV2 and J is TRBJ1-1, with D unclear. This CDR3 region has 13 residues. Germline values: CDR1 SNHLY, CDR2 FYNNEI. Trimming stripped 7 bases from V and 4 bases from J, with 13 bases between. The CDR3: CASKWKYGTEAFF. CDR3 nucleotide sequence: TGTGCCAGCAAGTGGAAGTATGGCACTGAAGCTTTCTTT.

Concerning this clone: A read error is possible here, since a much larger clone lies one base away. This chain uses TRBV7-3 with TRBJ1-5, with TRBD1 as a possible D gene (6 bases). CDR3 length equals 13 residues. With 3 bases removed from V and 6 bases from J, the gap between germline ends came to 9 bases. Germline V gives CDR1 SGHTA, CDR2 FQGTGA. CDR3 protein: CASSFVTGQPQHF. In nucleotides, the CDR3 is TGTGCCAGCAGCTTCGTGACAGGTCAGCCCCAGCATTTT.

The chain joins TRBV5-1 to TRBJ2-7; 12 nucleotides match TRBD2. Unmatched junction bases numbered 4, after V lost 0 bases and J lost 3 bases. The germline gives CDR1 SGHRS, CDR2 YFSETQ. The CDR3 has 16 amino acids. DNA for the CDR3: TGCGCCAGCAGCTTGGGGCTAGCGGGAGGGGGCTACGAGCAGTACTTC. Protein: CASSLGLAGGGYEQYF. Based on the CDR3 plus reference TRBV5-1 and TRBJ2-7, the full variable domain is KAGVTQTPRYLIKTRGQQVTLSCSPISGHRSVSWYQQTPGQGLQFLFEYFSETQRNKGNFPGRFSGRQFSNSRSEMNVSTLELGDSALYLCASSLGLAGGGYEQYFGPGTRLTVT.

As regards this clone: Other DNA sequences in this sample translate to the same CDR3. The gene calls are TRBV5-1 and TRBJ2-1; D is unclear. The CDR3 extends over 14 amino acids. Trimming removed 4 bases from V and 0 bases from J, with 8 bases in between. Germline-derived CDR1 and CDR2 are SGHRS and YFSETQ. In nucleotides, the CDR3 is TGCGCCAGCAGCCTAAGCCCCTCCTACAATGAGCAGTTCTTC. Translated: CASSLSPSYNEQFF.

V is TRBV18 and J is TRBJ2-2; a weak D match, TRBD2 (6 bases). The CDR3 spans 14 residues. Trimming removed 3 bases at V and 17 bases at J, with 22 bases between. Germline values: CDR1 KGHSH, CDR2 LQKENI. The CDR3 is CASSPRLVRAGCFF. For the CDR3, the DNA is TGTGCCAGCTCACCCCGACTAGTTAGGGCGGGGTGTTTTTTT.

J is TRBJ2-5 and V is TRBV11-2; TRBD1 aligns across 7 bases. In germline, CDR1 is SGHAT, CDR2 FQNNGV. V was pared by 6 bases and J by 3 bases, with 4 bases of the junction left unmatched. The CDR3 has 13 amino acids. CDR3 in DNA: TGTGCCAGCAGTTACAGGGGAAAAGAGACCCAGTACTTC. It yields the protein CASSYRGKETQYF. The full variable domain, its missing parts supplied by reference TRBV11-2 and TRBJ2-5, is EAGVAQSPRYKIIEKRQSVAFWCNPISGHATLYWYQQILGQGPKLLIQFQNNGVVDDSQLPKDRFSAERLKGVDSTLKIQPAKLEDSAVYLCASSYRGKETQYFGPGTRLLVL.

The J gene is TRBJ1-1, the V gene TRBV27; D is ambiguous. The germline CDR1 and CDR2 sequences are MNHEY and SMNVEV (reference sequence). Trimming shortened V by 3 bases and J by 6 bases, and 11 bases separated the two germline ends. The CDR3 length is 13 residues. The CDR3 bases are TGTGCCAGCAGTTTGTACGGTCTCGCTGAAGCTTTCTTT. This encodes CASSLYGLAEAFF.

The chain combines TRBV28 with TRBJ1-1, with a possible D match to TRBD1 (6 bases). The CDR3 sequence is 14 residues long. Germline V gives CDR1 MDHEN, CDR2 SYDVKM. Trimming cost V 5 bases and J 0 bases, with 10 bases left between them. The DNA of the CDR3 is TGTGCCAGCAGTGGAGGGGGGTTGAACACTGAAGCTTTCTTT. This encodes CASSGGGLNTEAFF.

CDR3 amino acids: CASTTSRWVSTDTQYF. The CDR3 DNA sequence: TGTGCCAGTACTACTTCCCGGTGGGTAAGCACAGATACGCAGTATTTT. The chain links TRBV19 to TRBJ2-3, with no clear D. The CDR3 consists of 16 residues. Germline CDR1 and CDR2: LNHDA and SQIVND (reference sequence). Trimming left V 7 bases short and J 0 bases short, with 17 bases between.

This clone is a singleton in its sample. CDR3 bases: TGCGCCAGCAGCCCGGGACTAGCTTACGAGCAGTACTTC. Its translation is CASSPGLAYEQYF. The chain combines TRBV4-1 with TRBJ2-7; 9 bases align to TRBD2. CDR1 and CDR2 from the germline V gene are MGHRA and YSYEKL. This CDR3 region has 13 residues. V lost 4 bases to trimming and J lost 4 bases; unmatched junction nucleotides: 2.

The gene calls are TRBV5-6 and TRBJ2-7; D is unclear. This CDR3 is built from 12 residues. The V and J ends lost 0 bases and 4 bases respectively, with 5 bases between them. Germline lookup yields CDR1 SGHDT and CDR2 YYEEEE. Here the CDR3 reads CASSLGVYEQYF. The CDR3 bases are TGTGCCAGCAGCTTGGGTGTTTACGAGCAGTACTTC.

The chain uses TRBV5-1 and TRBJ2-1; 8 positions match TRBD2. Germline CDR1 is SGHRS and CDR2 is YFSETQ. The CDR3 is 16 residues long. V was pared by 1 base and J by 0 bases, with 3 bases of the junction left unmatched. CDR3 amino acids: CASSLTSGSSYNEQFF. The CDR3 DNA reads TGCGCCAGCAGCTTGACTAGCGGTAGCTCCTACAATGAGCAGTTCTTC.

The chain recombines TRBV10-3 with TRBJ1-4, with D maybe TRBD1 (5 bases). Germline CDR1 and CDR2: ENHRY and SYGVKD. This CDR3 has 13 amino acids. V gave up 10 bases and J gave up 1 base, with 10 bases separating them. Written as DNA, the CDR3 is TGTGCCACCCGAGGGGAAACTAATGAAAAACTGTTTTTT. Translation: CATRGETNEKLFF.

The V and J genes are TRBV19 and TRBJ2-2; 9 nucleotides agree with TRBD2. V lost 6 bases and J lost 4; bases outside the gene matches: 3. The CDR3 is made up of 14 amino acids. CDR1 LNHDA and CDR2 SQIVND come from the germline V gene (reference sequence). CDR3 sequence (DNA): TGTGCCAGTAGCAGGCGGGAGGGCACCGGGGAGCTGTTTTTT. Its protein product is CASSRREGTGELFF.

The rearrangement joins TRBV4-1 to TRBJ1-5, with D hard to call. This CDR3 is built from 16 residues. Germline CDR1 and CDR2: MGHRA and YSYEKL. V lost 4 bases to trimming and J lost 5 bases, with 18 bases between them. CDR3 protein: CASSPLPARLDQPQHF. The CDR3, as DNA: TGCGCCAGCAGCCCCCTGCCGGCTAGGCTAGATCAGCCCCAGCATTTT.